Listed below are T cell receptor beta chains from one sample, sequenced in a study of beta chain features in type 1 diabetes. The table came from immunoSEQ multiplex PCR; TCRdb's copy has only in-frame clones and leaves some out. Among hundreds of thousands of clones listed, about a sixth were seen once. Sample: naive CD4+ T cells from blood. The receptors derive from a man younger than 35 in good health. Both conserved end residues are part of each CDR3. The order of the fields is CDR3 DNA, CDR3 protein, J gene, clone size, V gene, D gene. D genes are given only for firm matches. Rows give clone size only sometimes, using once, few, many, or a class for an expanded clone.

TGTGCCAGCAGTTACGCCTCTGTACAGGGATACGAGCAGTACTTC	CASSYASVQGYEQYF	TRBJ2-7	NA	TRBV6-6	NA
TGTGCCAGCAGTCCCAGGGTGTACCAAGAGACCCAGTACTTC	CASSPRVYQETQYF	TRBJ2-5	few	TRBV2	NA
TGTGCCACCGGGACACAGCTATCGCCCCAGCATTTT	CATGTQLSPQHF	TRBJ1-5	few	TRBV6-5	NA
TGCACCACTTCTCGTAGAGGGGACCGCCAAGAGACCCAGTACTTC	CTTSRRGDRQETQYF	TRBJ2-5	NA	TRBV29-1	NA
TGCAGTGCTAGAGAACAGGGAGAAGCTTTCTTT	CSAREQGEAFF	TRBJ1-1	NA	TRBV20-1	NA
TGTGCCAGCAGCGAAAACAGGGGCGGAGAGACCCAGTACTTC	CASSENRGGETQYF	TRBJ2-5	NA	TRBV7-2	TRBD1
TGTGCCAGCAGCGTAGGGGGTATCCACTTTGGAAACACCATATATTTT	CASSVGGIHFGNTIYF	TRBJ1-3	NA	TRBV9	NA
TGTGCCACCAGCAGGGACAGGGGCCTCGGGGAGCAGTACTTC	CATSRDRGLGEQYF	TRBJ2-7	NA	TRBV15	TRBD1
TGCGCCAGCAGTACACGGTACAATGAGCAGTTCTTC	CASSTRYNEQFF	TRBJ2-1	many	TRBV23-1	NA
TGTGCCAGCAGTCCTGGGGGGTACGAGCAGTACTTC	CASSPGGYEQYF	TRBJ2-7	few	TRBV6-5	NA
TGTGCCAGCAGCTTAGGAAGGACATTGAACACTGAAGCTTTCTTT	CASSLGRTLNTEAFF	TRBJ1-1	NA	TRBV5-4	NA
TGTGCCATCAGACAGGGTTTGGAGGGCAATCAGCCCCAGCATTTT	CAIRQGLEGNQPQHF	TRBJ1-5	NA	TRBV10-3	NA
TGTGCCAGCAGCCCAATGACAGGGGGCACTGGCTACAATGAGCAGTTCTTC	CASSPMTGGTGYNEQFF	TRBJ2-1	few	TRBV7-3	TRBD1
TGTGCCATCAGGGGGTTTAACGAGCAGTACTTC	CAIRGFNEQYF	TRBJ2-7	few	TRBV10-3	NA
TGCGCCAGCAGCTTGGGGACAGGGGTCCAAGAGACCCAGTACTTC	CASSLGTGVQETQYF	TRBJ2-5	NA	TRBV5-1	TRBD1
TGTGCCACCACACCGGTTCAGGGAGGGAGGAGCGAGCAGTACTTC	CATTPVQGGRSEQYF	TRBJ2-7	few	TRBV18	TRBD2
TGTGCCAGCAGCCTTGGAGGGCTCAATCAGCCCCAGCATTTT	CASSLGGLNQPQHF	TRBJ1-5	many	TRBV7-9	NA
TGTGCCTGGAGCGTCGGACAGTTGGACACCGGGGAGCTGTTTTTT	CAWSVGQLDTGELFF	TRBJ2-2	NA	TRBV30	NA
TGTGCCAGCAGCTTAGTAGGAAACAAACTAGCCAAAAACATTCAGTACTTC	CASSLVGNKLAKNIQYF	TRBJ2-4	few	TRBV7-9	NA
TGTGCCAGCAGCGTAAGGGGGAGCACAGATACGCAGTATTTT	CASSVRGSTDTQYF	TRBJ2-3	few	TRBV9	NA
TGCGCCAGCAGCTACGCAGGGGACGAGCAGTACTTC	CASSYAGDEQYF	TRBJ2-7	few	TRBV5-1	NA
TGTGCCAGCTCGGTCGACAGGGGGAGGAATTCACCCCTCCACTTT	CASSVDRGRNSPLHF	TRBJ1-6	NA	TRBV18	TRBD1
TGTGCCAGCAGAGAAGGGTTTCGCTTGTACTTC	CASREGFRLYF	TRBJ2-7	few	TRBV2	NA
TGTGCCAGCAGCCTAATGTGGACTCTTAGCACAGATACGCAGTATTTT	CASSLMWTLSTDTQYF	TRBJ2-3	few	TRBV7-2	NA
TGCGCCAGCAGCCAAGACGCAGGAGTTGGCGGGGAGCTGTTTTTT	CASSQDAGVGGELFF	TRBJ2-2	NA	TRBV4-3	NA
TGTGCCTGGAGTGTACGGGCCTACGAATACAGTGGTACGCAGTATTTT	CAWSVRAYEYSGTQYF	TRBJ2-3	few	TRBV30	NA
TGTGCCAGCAGCTTGGATAGGACGGACAATGATGAGCAGTTCTTC	CASSLDRTDNDEQFF	TRBJ2-1	few	TRBV5-4	NA
TGTGCCAGCAGCATGGACAGGTTGAACACCGGGGAGCTGTTTTTT	CASSMDRLNTGELFF	TRBJ2-2	NA	TRBV7-9	TRBD1